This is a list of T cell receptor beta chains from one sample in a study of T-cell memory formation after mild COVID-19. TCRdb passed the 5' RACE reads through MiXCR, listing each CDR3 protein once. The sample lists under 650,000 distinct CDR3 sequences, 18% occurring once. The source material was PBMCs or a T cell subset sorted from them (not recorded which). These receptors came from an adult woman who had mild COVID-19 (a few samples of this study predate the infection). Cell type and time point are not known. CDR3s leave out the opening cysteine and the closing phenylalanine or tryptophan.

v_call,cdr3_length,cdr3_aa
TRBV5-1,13,ASSLGGLAGVEQY
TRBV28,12,ASSPRARAETQY
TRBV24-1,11,ATSDLYSGEQF
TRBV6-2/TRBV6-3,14,ASRPLRGRGGQPQH
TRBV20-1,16,SARVPGAGWTSDQPQH
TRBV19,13,ASSMTSDRTDTQY
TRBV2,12,ASSARGFQETQY
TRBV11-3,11,ASSPPQDRELF
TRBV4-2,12,ASSQPGWGETQY
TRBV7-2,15,ASSLKVPGQGSYEQY
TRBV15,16,ATSRDHSGNPSYNEQF
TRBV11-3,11,ASSLQEDETQY
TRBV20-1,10,SARDFGNTIY
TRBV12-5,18,ASGSRCRGGKGLKGSPLH
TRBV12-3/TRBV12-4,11,ASSLGGRAEQY
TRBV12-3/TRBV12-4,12,ASIPGGRGNTIY
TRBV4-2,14,ASSQDAGRNTDTQY
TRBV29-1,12,SVEGEGFNTEAF
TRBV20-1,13,SARDPFVLGETQY
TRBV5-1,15,ASSPQKGMGGANVLT
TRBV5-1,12,ASSLEGFSYEQY
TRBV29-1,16,SVDDISMLGLAEETQY
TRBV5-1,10,ASSPGTDEAF
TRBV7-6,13,ASSWDIYSYNEQF
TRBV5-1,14,ASSKTGTNVMTEAF
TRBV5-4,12,ASSSRDRGLEQY
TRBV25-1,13,ASSRGRGTYYEQY
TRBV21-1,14,ASSKARKVVQETQY
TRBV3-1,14,ASSHRGLAGGNEQF
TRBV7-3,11,ATRSGNTGELF
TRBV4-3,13,ASSQDRDSRYEQY
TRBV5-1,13,ASSWGTGGSNEQY
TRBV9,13,ASSVDGSGGETQY
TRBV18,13,ASSPTGTGPGEQY
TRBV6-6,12,ASSSGPRATEAF
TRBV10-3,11,AIRDRGTDTQY
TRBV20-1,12,SARGRFGTDTQY
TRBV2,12,ASSEGRPSDEQY
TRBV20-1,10,SARPGSVEQY